This TCR beta chain emerged from a study of T cells in Graves' hyperthyroidism and ophthalmopathy. Notes on the study in general: By a 13 V-J model, ophthalmopathy was set apart from stable hyperthyroidism. Appearing also in blood were most of the thyroid clonotypes expanded above 0.001.

About this clonotype: Antigen specificity is unknown.

The CDR3 sequence is 15 residues long. Germline values: CDR1 SGHVS, CDR2 FQNEAQ. J gave up 9 bases and V 5 bases, and 6 bases lay outside the gene matches. TCR beta CDR3 regions were amplified from RNA transcripts. RT-PCR in the first round (using the HTBI primer set) targeted the TCR CDR3. TCRdb re-called the multiplex PCR reads through MiXCR, storing one row per CDR3 protein. The top ten hold less than 70% of the sample, which has 310,000 or so distinct CDR3 sequences, about a sixth seen once. The source of the PBMCs was 8 to 10 ml of fresh peripheral blood. The material sequenced was blood. The receptor was derived from a woman in her fifties or sixties with Graves' ophthalmopathy. V and J are TRBV7-8 and TRBJ2-1, with 14 bases fitting TRBD2. DNA for the CDR3: TGTGCCAGCAGCGAGACTAGCGGGAGGGCCCGTGAGCAGTTCTTC. This translates into CASSETSGRAREQFF.